These 13 T cell receptor beta chains were all obtained from the same sample, sequenced in a study of cytomegalovirus exposure and HLA in healthy donors. PCR involved 60 Vbeta and 13 Jbeta primers. The repertoire was sequenced with immunoSEQ multiplex PCR; TCRdb's copy has only in-frame clones and lacks some. The repertoire holds 150,000 or so clones, 65% to 80% seen once, with approximately 4% in the top ten. Sequencing input: PBMCs. All receptors come from a woman between 40 and 55 years old in good health and CMV-seronegative.

The CDR3: CASSEALNVGGYTF. The CDR3 bases are TGTGCCAGCAGCGAGGCCCTGAACGTAGGTGGCTACACCTTC. V and J are TRBV5-4 and TRBJ1-2, with D hard to call. The CDR3 covers 14 residues. Deletions cut 4 bases from V and 7 bases from J, with 17 bases between. CDR1 and CDR2 (germline): SGHNT, YYREEE (reference sequence).

This rearrangement joins TRBV4-1 to TRBJ2-7, with TRBD1 matching 7 bases. This CDR3 is built from 15 residues. In germline, CDR1 is MGHRA, CDR2 YSYEKL. V was pared by 0 bases and J by 4 bases, with 6 bases of the junction left unmatched. Here the CDR3 DNA reads TGCGCCAGCAGCCAAGAGGGACAGTTTTTTTACGAGCAGTACTTC. Its protein product is CASSQEGQFFYEQYF.

This chain joins TRBV5-1 and TRBJ1-3, with D uncertain. The CDR3 is made up of 15 amino acids. Germline assignment: CDR1 SGHRS and CDR2 YFSETQ. V was clipped by 4 bases and J by 0 bases, with 11 bases between them. CDR3 loop: CASSPGRGSGNTIYF. The CDR3 region has the DNA TGCGCCAGCAGCCCCGGACGGGGCTCTGGAAACACCATATATTTT.

A single count supports this clone. J is TRBJ2-5 and V is TRBV2, with TRBD2 matching over 11 bases. Germline CDR1 SNHLY, CDR2 FYNNEI. The length of the CDR3 is 14 residues. The ends lost 6 bases at V and 5 bases at J; junction bases unmatched: 5. CDR3 in amino acids: CASRLAGGRETQYF. CDR3 nucleotide sequence: TGTGCCAGCAGGCTAGCGGGAGGTCGGGAGACCCAGTACTTC.

This chain connects TRBV5-8 to TRBJ2-3; D is possibly TRBD2 (6 bases). CDR3 length: 15 residues. V was shortened by 4 bases and J by 7 bases, with 19 bases between the two germline ends. Germline lookup yields CDR1 SGHTS and CDR2 YDEGEE. This CDR3 reads CASSLEGRRGNTQYF. The CDR3 nucleotides read TGTGCCAGCAGCCTGGAAGGACGTCGGGGGAATACGCAGTATTTT.

The chain uses TRBV27 and TRBJ1-2, with D maybe TRBD1 (6 bases). Trimming took 6 bases from V and 8 from J, leaving 16 bases between them. Germline CDR1 MNHEY, CDR2 SMNVEV (reference sequence). The CDR3 is 13 amino acids. The CDR3 region has the DNA TGTGCCAGCAGAGCGACAGGTTTGGGAGGCTACACCTTC. Its protein product is CASRATGLGGYTF.

The rearrangement links TRBV2 to TRBJ1-2; 8 bases map to TRBD1. Germline V CDR1 and CDR2: SNHLY, FYNNEI. The CDR3 is 15 residues long. V shed 8 bases and J 2 bases; nucleotides not matched to a gene: 10. The CDR3 spells CASSGGQARNYGYTF. In DNA, the CDR3 is TGTGCCAGCTCAGGGGGACAGGCACGAAACTATGGCTACACCTTC.

The chain employs TRBV6-1 and TRBJ1-2, with D tentatively TRBD1 (6 bases). The CDR3 spans 14 residues. Trimming pared 9 bases from V and 3 bases from J, leaving 17 bases between. CDR1 and CDR2 from the germline V gene are MNHNS and SASEGT. The CDR3 DNA sequence: TGTGCCAGTAGACGTGACCCAGGGGACTATGGCTACACCTTC. This gives the protein CASRRDPGDYGYTF.

The chain is built from TRBV5-4 and TRBJ2-3, with 8 nucleotides matching TRBD1. V shed 2 bases and J 3 bases; nucleotides not matched to a gene: 5. The germline CDR1 and CDR2 sequences are SGHNT and YYREEE (reference sequence). This CDR3 has 15 residues. The CDR3 here is CASSFLRGRTDTQYF. The CDR3 region has the DNA TGTGCCAGCAGCTTCCTCAGGGGGCGGACAGATACGCAGTATTTT.

In regard to this clone: The junction does not match germline at one end; this may be a read error. The chain carries TRBV5-1 and TRBJ1-4; 7 bases align to TRBD1. The CDR3 contains 16 residues. The V gene's germline CDR1 is SGHRS and CDR2 YFSETQ. The CDR3 DNA reads TGCGCCAGCAGCTTGGAGGGGACAGCGGGTAATGAAAAACTGCTTTTT. It codes for CASSLEGTAGNEKLLF.

The chain carries TRBV5-1 and TRBJ2-1; D is perhaps TRBD2 (7 bases). CDR1 is SGHRS, CDR2 YFSETQ, per germline. The CDR3 loop spans 19 amino acids. Trimming removed 5 bases from V and 5 bases from J, with 29 bases in between. This chain's CDR3 is CASRGGWGAFVGRDNEQFF. The CDR3 DNA is TGCGCCAGCAGGGGGGGGTGGGGGGCGTTCGTCGGGAGAGACAATGAGCAGTTCTTC.

To note about this clone: Other DNA sequences in the same sample also yield this CDR3. The chain has TRBV7-9 and TRBJ1-5; D is possibly TRBD1 (5 bases). The CDR3 spans 14 residues. V was clipped by 3 bases and J by 4 bases, with 10 bases between them. The germline V gene has CDR1 SEHNR and CDR2 FQNEAQ (reference sequence). The CDR3 sequence is CASSFGQGNQPQHF. CDR3 in DNA: TGTGCCAGCAGCTTTGGGCAGGGTAATCAGCCCCAGCATTTT. The whole variable domain, filled in from reference TRBV7-9 and TRBJ1-5, reads DTGVSQNPRHKITKRGQNVTFRCDPISEHNRLYWYRQTLGQGPEFLTYFQNEAQLEKSRLLSDRFSAERPKGSFSTLEIQRTEQGDSAMYLCASSFGQGNQPQHFGDGTRLSIL.

This chain uses TRBV10-1 with TRBJ2-6, with D tentatively TRBD1 (5 bases). Trimming cost V 4 bases and J 0 bases, with 10 bases left between them. The CDR3 has 16 residues. Germline CDR1 is WNHNN and CDR2 is SYGVQD (reference sequence). CDR3 residues: CASSGTTSSGANVLTF. DNA of the CDR3: TGCGCCAGCAGTGGGACAACGAGCTCTGGGGCCAACGTCCTGACTTTC.